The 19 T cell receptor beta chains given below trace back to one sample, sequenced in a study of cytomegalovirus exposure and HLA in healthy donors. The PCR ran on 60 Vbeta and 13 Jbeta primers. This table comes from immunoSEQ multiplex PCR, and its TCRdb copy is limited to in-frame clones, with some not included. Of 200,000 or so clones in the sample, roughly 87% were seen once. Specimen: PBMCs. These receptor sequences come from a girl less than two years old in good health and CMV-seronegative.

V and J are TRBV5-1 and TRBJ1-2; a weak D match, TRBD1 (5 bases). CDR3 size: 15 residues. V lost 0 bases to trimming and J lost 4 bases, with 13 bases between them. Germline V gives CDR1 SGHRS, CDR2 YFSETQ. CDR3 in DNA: TGCGCCAGCAGCTTGGCCAAGGGAAGGGGCTATGGCTACACCTTC. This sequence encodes CASSLAKGRGYGYTF.

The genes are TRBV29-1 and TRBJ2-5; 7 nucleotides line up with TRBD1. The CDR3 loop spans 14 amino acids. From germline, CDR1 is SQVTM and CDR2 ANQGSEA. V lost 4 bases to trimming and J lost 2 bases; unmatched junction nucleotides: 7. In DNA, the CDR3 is TGCAGCGTTGGTGAGACAGGGCTTCAAGAGACCCAGTACTTC. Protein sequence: CSVGETGLQETQYF.

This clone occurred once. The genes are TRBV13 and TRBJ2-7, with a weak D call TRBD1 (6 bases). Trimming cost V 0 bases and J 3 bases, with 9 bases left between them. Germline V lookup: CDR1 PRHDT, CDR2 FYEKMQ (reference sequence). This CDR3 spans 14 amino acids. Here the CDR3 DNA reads TGTGCCAGCAGCTTAGGCCAGGGGTTCTACGAGCAGTACTTC. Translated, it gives CASSLGQGFYEQYF.

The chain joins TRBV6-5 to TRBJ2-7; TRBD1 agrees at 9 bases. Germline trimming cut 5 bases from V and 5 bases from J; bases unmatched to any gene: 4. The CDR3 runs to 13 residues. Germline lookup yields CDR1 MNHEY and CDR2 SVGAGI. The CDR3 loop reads CASSGTGHNEQYF. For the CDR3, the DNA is TGTGCCAGCAGTGGGACAGGGCATAACGAGCAGTACTTC.

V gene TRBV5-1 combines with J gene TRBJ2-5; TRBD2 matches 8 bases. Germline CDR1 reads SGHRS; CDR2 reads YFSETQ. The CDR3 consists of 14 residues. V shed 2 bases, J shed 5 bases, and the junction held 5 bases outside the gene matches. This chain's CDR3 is CASSFRTSTETQYF. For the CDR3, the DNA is TGCGCCAGCAGCTTTCGGACTAGCACGGAGACCCAGTACTTC.

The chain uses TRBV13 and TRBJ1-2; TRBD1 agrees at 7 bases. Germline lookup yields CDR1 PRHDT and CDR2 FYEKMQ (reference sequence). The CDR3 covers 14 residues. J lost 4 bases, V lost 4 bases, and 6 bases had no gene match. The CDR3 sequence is CASSSRQGAYGYTF. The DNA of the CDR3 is TGTGCCAGCAGCTCTAGACAGGGCGCCTATGGCTACACCTTC.

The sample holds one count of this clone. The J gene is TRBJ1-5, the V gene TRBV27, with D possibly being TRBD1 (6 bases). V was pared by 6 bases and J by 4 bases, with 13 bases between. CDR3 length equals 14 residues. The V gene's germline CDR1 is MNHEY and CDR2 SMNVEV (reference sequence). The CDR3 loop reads CASSYHQGNQPQHF. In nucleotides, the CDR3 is TGTGCCAGCAGCTACCATCAGGGGAATCAGCCCCAGCATTTT.

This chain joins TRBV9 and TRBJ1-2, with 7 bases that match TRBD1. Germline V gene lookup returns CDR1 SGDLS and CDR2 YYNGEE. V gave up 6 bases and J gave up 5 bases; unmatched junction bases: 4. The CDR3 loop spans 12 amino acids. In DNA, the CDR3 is TGTGCCAGCAAGGGGGCAAATTATGGCTACACCTTC. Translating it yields CASKGANYGYTF.

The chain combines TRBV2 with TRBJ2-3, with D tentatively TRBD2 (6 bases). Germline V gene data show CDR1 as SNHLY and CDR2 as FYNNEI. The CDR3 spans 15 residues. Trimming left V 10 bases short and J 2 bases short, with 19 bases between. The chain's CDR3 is CAILASLKPTDTQYF. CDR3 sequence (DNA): TGTGCCATCCTAGCGTCCCTTAAACCCACAGATACGCAGTATTTT.

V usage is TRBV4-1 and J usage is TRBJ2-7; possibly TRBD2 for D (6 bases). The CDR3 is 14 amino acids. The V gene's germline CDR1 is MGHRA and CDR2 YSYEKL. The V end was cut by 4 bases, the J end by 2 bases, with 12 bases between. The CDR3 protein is CASSPLGLTYEQYF. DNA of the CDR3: TGCGCCAGCAGCCCACTGGGACTTACCTACGAGCAGTACTTC.

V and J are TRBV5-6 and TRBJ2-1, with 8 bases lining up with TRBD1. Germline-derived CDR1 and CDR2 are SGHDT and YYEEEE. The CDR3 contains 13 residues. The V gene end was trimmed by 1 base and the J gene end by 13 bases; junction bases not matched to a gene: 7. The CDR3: CASSLQGAMGQFF. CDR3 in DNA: TGTGCCAGCAGCTTGCAGGGGGCGATGGGACAGTTCTTC. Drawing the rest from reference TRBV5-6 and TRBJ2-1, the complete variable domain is DAGVTQSPTHLIKTRGQQVTLRCSPKSGHDTVSWYQQALGQGPQFIFQYYEEEERQRGNFPDRFSGHQFPNYSSELNVNALLLGDSALYLCASSLQGAMGQFFGPGTRLTVL.

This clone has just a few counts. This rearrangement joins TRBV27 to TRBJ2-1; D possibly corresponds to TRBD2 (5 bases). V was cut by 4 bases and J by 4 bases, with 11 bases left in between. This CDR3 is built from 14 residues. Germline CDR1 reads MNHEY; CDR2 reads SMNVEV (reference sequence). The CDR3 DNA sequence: TGTGCCAGCAGTTATCGGGAAGGGTACAATGAGCAGTTCTTC. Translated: CASSYREGYNEQFF.

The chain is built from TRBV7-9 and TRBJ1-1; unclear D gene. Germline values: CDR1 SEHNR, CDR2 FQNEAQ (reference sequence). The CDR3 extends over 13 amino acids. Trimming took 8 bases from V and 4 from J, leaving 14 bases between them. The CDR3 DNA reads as TGTGCCAGCTGGAGGGAGGCGAGCACTGAAGCTTTCTTT. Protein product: CASWREASTEAFF. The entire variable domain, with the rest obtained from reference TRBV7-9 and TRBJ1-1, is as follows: DTGVSQNPRHKITKRGQNVTFRCDPISEHNRLYWYRQTLGQGPEFLTYFQNEAQLEKSRLLSDRFSAERPKGSFSTLEIQRTEQGDSAMYLCASWREASTEAFFGQGTRLTVV.

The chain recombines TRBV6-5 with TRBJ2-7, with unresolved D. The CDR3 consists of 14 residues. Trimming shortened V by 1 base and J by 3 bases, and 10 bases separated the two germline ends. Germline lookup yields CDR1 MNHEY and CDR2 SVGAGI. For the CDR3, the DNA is TGTGCCAGCAGTTACTTTCACAGAGACTACGAGCAGTACTTC. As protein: CASSYFHRDYEQYF.

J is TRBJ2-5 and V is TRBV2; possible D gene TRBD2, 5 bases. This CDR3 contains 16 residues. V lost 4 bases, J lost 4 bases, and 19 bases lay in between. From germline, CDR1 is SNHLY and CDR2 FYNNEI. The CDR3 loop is CASSGGLAGRTETQYF. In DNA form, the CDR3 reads TGTGCCAGCAGTGGAGGGCTAGCCGGCAGGACAGAGACCCAGTACTTC.

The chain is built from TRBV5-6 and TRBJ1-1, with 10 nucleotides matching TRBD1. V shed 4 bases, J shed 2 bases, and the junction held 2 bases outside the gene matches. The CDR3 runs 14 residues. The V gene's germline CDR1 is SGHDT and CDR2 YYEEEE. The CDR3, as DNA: TGTGCCAGCAGCCGACAGGGGGCAAACACTGAAGCTTTCTTT. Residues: CASSRQGANTEAFF.

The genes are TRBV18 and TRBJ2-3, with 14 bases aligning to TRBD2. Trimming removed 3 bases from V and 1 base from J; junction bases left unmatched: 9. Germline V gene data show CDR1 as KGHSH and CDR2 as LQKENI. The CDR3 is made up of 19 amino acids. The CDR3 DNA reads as TGTGCCAGCTCACCGACGGTGACTAGCGGGAGGGATCGCACAGATACGCAGTATTTT. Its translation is CASSPTVTSGRDRTDTQYF.

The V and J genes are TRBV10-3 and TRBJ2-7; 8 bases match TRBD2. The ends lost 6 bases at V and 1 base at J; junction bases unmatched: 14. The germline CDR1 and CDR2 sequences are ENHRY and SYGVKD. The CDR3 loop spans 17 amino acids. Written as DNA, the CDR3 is TGTGCCATCAGCCGGAGACGGGGGGGGACACTATCCTACGAGCAGTACTTC. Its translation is CAISRRRGGTLSYEQYF.

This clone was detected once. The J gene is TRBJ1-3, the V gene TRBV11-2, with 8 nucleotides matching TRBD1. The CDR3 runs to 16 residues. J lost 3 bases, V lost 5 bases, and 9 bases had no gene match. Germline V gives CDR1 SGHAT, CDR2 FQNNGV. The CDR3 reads CASSTFRGRVGNTIYF. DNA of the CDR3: TGTGCCAGCAGCACTTTCAGGGGGCGGGTTGGAAACACCATATATTTT.